This T cell receptor beta chain was recovered during a study of T cells in Graves' hyperthyroidism and ophthalmopathy. Study overall: Peripheral blood samples were taken at initial diagnosis, prior to any treatment.

Hyperthyroidism patients were newly diagnosed, had disease duration under 2 months, and were aged 18 to 65 years. From RNA transcripts, TCR beta CDR3 regions were amplified. Carried out on the TCR CDR3, a first-round RT-PCR used the HTBI primer set. Each CDR3 protein is one row after TCRdb ran MiXCR on the multiplex PCR reads. The sample includes about 200,000 distinct CDR3 sequences, around 16% of them seen just once. V was clipped by 5 bases and J by 8 bases, with 16 bases between them. The CDR3 has 14 residues. CDR1 and CDR2 (germline): SGHTA, FQGNSA. This clonotype was sampled from a woman between 50 and 59 years old with Graves' hyperthyroidism. V usage is TRBV7-2 and J usage is TRBJ2-1, with D unresolved. The sequenced sample was blood. The CDR3 region is CASSRRPAVDEQFF. For the CDR3, the DNA is TGTGCCAGCAGCAGGCGGCCAGCAGTGGATGAGCAGTTCTTC. The variable domain in full, with the rest retrieved from reference TRBV7-2 and TRBJ2-1, is GAGVSQSPSNKVTEKGKDVELRCDPISGHTALYWYRQSLGQGLEFLIYFQGNSAPDKSGLPSDRFSAERTGGSVSTLTIQRTQQEDSAVYLCASSRRPAVDEQFFGPGTRLTVL.